The 24 T cell receptor beta chains listed next were all sequenced from one sample in a study of T cell clonality in common variable immunodeficiency. Assay used: immunoSEQ multiplex PCR; TCRdb lists only in-frame clones, some missing. Altogether 50,000 to 60,000 clones were found in the sample, and no singletons occur. The sample taken for sequencing was peripheral blood mononuclear cells. These receptors all come from a person aged 18 to 75 in good health.

There are many counts of this clone. The observed sequence ends 3 residues before the CDR3 terminus, with the missing tail filled in from the germline J gene. The chain carries TRBV20-1 and TRBJ2-3; TRBD1 matches at 7 bases. J was trimmed by 2 bases and V by 6 bases; bases with no gene match: 5. This CDR3 is 13 amino acids long. Germline CDR1 is DFQATT and CDR2 is SNEGSKA (reference sequence). The part of the CDR3 DNA that was read is TGCAGTGCCCGGGACAGCTACACAGATACG. As protein: CSARDSYTDT. The CDR3, in full, reads CSARDSYTDTQYF.

As to this clone: The CDR3 end is not reached by the read, which stops 3 residues before it; the germline J gene fills it in. The chain uses TRBV18 and TRBJ1-5; 7 nucleotides agree with TRBD1. The CDR3 has 16 amino acids. Germline CDR1 is KGHSH and CDR2 is LQKENI. The junction had 6 bases not matched to a gene; V was cut back by 2 bases and J by 2 bases. CDR3 residues: CASSPEGARGNQPQHF. The CDR3 DNA, read in part, is TGTGCCAGCTCACCAGAGGGGGCGAGAGGCAATCAGCCC.

This clone has ten or more counts. The read ends 3 residues before the CDR3 terminus; that terminus is restored from the germline J gene. The genes are TRBV19 and TRBJ2-1, with a possible D match to TRBD1 (6 bases). CDR1 is LNHDA, CDR2 SQIVND, per germline (reference sequence). The CDR3 totals 15 residues. Between the trimmed V and J ends, which lost 4 bases and 1 base, there was a span of 11 bases. CDR3 bases read: TGTGCCAGTAGTACACAGGGTTCATCCTACAATGAG. It yields the protein CASSTQGSSYNE. Given in full, the CDR3 is CASSTQGSSYNEQFF.

This clone was seen many times. The read ends 3 residues shy of where the CDR3 ends; the end is completed using the germline J gene. V gene TRBV7-6 combines with J gene TRBJ1-2, with D hard to call. This CDR3 is 13 amino acids long. Germline loops: CDR1 SGHVS, CDR2 FNYEAQ. V lost 3 bases, J lost 6 bases, and 11 bases lay in between. CDR3 bases read: TGTGCCAGCAGCTTTGTAGGGTCCGATGGC. Amino acid sequence: CASSFVGSDG. The whole CDR3 reads CASSFVGSDGYTF.

This clone was counted many times. The read ends 3 residues early relative to the CDR3; the germline J gene fills the gap. The J gene is TRBJ2-1, the V gene TRBV7-3, with 8 bases matching TRBD1. The germline CDR1 and CDR2 sequences are SGHTA and FQGTGA. V dropped 5 bases and J dropped 9; count of bases not matched to a gene: 12. The CDR3 runs to 15 residues. CDR3 bases read: TGTGCCAGCAGCCCCACTCGGACAGGGCAGGGTGAG. This codes for CASSPTRTGQGE. The CDR3 as a whole reads CASSPTRTGQGEQFF.

This clone was detected many times. Coverage ceases 3 residues before the CDR3 finishes, and the germline J gene fills in the end. The chain has TRBV7-2 and TRBJ2-7; TRBD2 is a possible D gene (6 bases). The V end was cut by 0 bases, the J end by 4 bases, with 16 bases between. The CDR3 runs 16 residues. CDR1 is SGHTA, CDR2 FQGNSA, per germline. Incomplete CDR3 DNA: TGTGCCAGCAGCTTAGCGTTTCAGGGAGGTTGGTACGAG. It is translated as CASSLAFQGGWYE. The full CDR3 reads CASSLAFQGGWYEQYF.

This clone was counted many times. Sequencing ends 3 residues short of the CDR3 end; the germline J gene provides the rest. This sequence joins TRBV2 and TRBJ2-2; D may be TRBD1 (6 bases). The length of the CDR3 is 16 residues. V gave up 8 bases and J gave up 3 bases, with 19 bases separating them. Germline CDR1 SNHLY, CDR2 FYNNEI. The CDR3 DNA, read in part, is TGTGCCAGCGGGGGCACTTTGAGCGGAGACACCGGGGAG. Its translation is CASGGTLSGDTGE. The whole CDR3 sequence reads CASGGTLSGDTGELFF.

This clone occurred many times. The CDR3 DNA, read in part, is TGTGCCAGCTCACCACTAGTAACTAGCGGAGCCAAAAACATT. Its protein is CASSPLVTSGAKNI. In full, the CDR3 is CASSPLVTSGAKNIQYF. This chain links TRBV18 with TRBJ2-4, with 8 positions matching TRBD2. Read data end 3 residues before the CDR3 end; the end is taken from the germline J gene. J gave up 0 bases and V 1 base, and 5 bases lay outside the gene matches. Germline V lookup: CDR1 KGHSH, CDR2 LQKENI. The CDR3 sequence is 17 residues long.

Many counts were recorded for this clone. Read coverage stops 3 residues before the CDR3 terminus; the germline J gene supplies the remainder. This rearrangement joins TRBV29-1 to TRBJ2-5; 11 bases fit TRBD2. Germline V CDR1 and CDR2: SQVTM, ANQGSEA. V lost 4 bases to trimming and J lost 6 bases; unmatched junction nucleotides: 13. The CDR3 is made up of 16 amino acids. CDR3 sequence: CSVGGLAGGPLKTQYF. The DNA read from the CDR3 is TGCAGCGTTGGTGGGTTAGCGGGAGGGCCCTTGAAGACC.

This clone has ten or more counts. The sequenced fragment ends 3 residues before the CDR3 boundary, so the rest is inferred from the germline J gene. The rearrangement links TRBV2 to TRBJ2-3; the match to TRBD2 covers 10 bases. With 4 bases clipped from V and 0 bases from J, the junction kept 7 bases outside the gene matches. Germline CDR1 and CDR2: SNHLY and FYNNEI. The CDR3 spans 17 residues. The DNA read from the CDR3 is TGTGCCAGCAGTGGGGCAACTAGCGGGGCTAGCACAGATACG. Translation: CASSGATSGASTDT. The full CDR3 sequence reads CASSGATSGASTDTQYF.

Many counts were recorded for this clone. The read comes to an end 3 residues before the CDR3 does, leaving the germline J gene to fill in the end. The chain couples TRBV5-6 to TRBJ1-2, with D unresolved. Germline V lookup: CDR1 SGHDT, CDR2 YYEEEE. The CDR3 is 15 amino acids. V was clipped by 5 bases and J by 6 bases, with 20 bases between them. CDR3 DNA, as far as it was read: TGTGCCAGCAGTCCTAGGAGCTCGCCGTTGAATGGC. This encodes CASSPRSSPLNG. The whole CDR3 sequence reads CASSPRSSPLNGYTF.

This clone showed up many times. The read halts 3 residues ahead of the CDR3 end, with the missing end drawn from the germline J gene. V and J are TRBV5-1 and TRBJ1-3; no firm D call. The CDR3 loop spans 14 amino acids. Germline V CDR1 and CDR2: SGHRS, YFSETQ. Trimming cost V 0 bases and J 0 bases, with 4 bases left between them. CDR3: CASSLVSSGNTIYF. The CDR3 bases that were read are TGCGCCAGCAGCTTGGTTAGCTCTGGAAACACC.

This clone came up many times. The read ends 3 residues before the CDR3 terminus; that terminus is restored from the germline J gene. The chain combines TRBV29-1 with TRBJ1-2; the match to TRBD1 covers 8 bases. The J segment lost 4 bases and the V segment lost 5 bases, leaving 3 bases of the junction unmatched. In germline, CDR1 is SQVTM, CDR2 ANQGSEA. CDR3 size: 12 residues. The CDR3 sequence: CSVPGQGYGYTF. CDR3 bases read: TGCAGCGTTCCAGGACAGGGCTATGGC. Filled out from reference TRBV29-1 and TRBJ1-2, the complete variable domain reads SAVISQKPSRDICQRGTSLTIQCQVDSQVTMMFWYRQQPGQSLTLIATANQGSEATYESGFVIDKFPISRPNLTFSTLTVSNMSPEDSSIYLCSVPGQGYGYTFGSGTRLTVV.

Points on this clone: The read is 3 residues too short to cover the CDR3 end, so that end is filled in from the germline J gene. The rearrangement uses TRBV20-1 and TRBJ1-1; D unresolved. V was pared by 4 bases and J by 0 bases, with 9 bases between. The CDR3 has 13 residues. CDR1 is DFQATT and CDR2 is SNEGSKA in the germline V gene (reference sequence). CDR3 DNA, as far as it was read: TGCAGTGCTAAGGGCAGCCTGAACACTGAA. Translation gives CSAKGSLNTE. The entire CDR3 sequence reads CSAKGSLNTEAFF.

Points on this clone: The missing CDR3 end, 3 residues past where the read stops, is filled in from the germline J gene. The chain links TRBV6-2 or TRBV6-3 to TRBJ2-7; weak D call: TRBD1 (6 bases). The V and J ends lost 5 bases and 2 bases respectively, with 16 bases between them. In germline, CDR1 is MNHEY, CDR2 SVGEGT. CDR3 size: 15 residues. The CDR3 DNA, read in part, is TGTGCCAGCAGTACCTCGGCCGGGACACCCTACGAG. Translation: CASSTSAGTPYE. The entire CDR3 protein reads CASSTSAGTPYEQYF.

There are many counts of this clone. Read coverage stops 3 residues before the CDR3 terminus; the germline J gene supplies the remainder. The gene calls are TRBV5-1 and TRBJ1-4; D is unresolved. The CDR3 has 15 amino acids. The V and J ends lost 3 bases and 5 bases respectively, with 14 bases between them. Germline values: CDR1 SGHRS, CDR2 YFSETQ. CDR3 residues: CASSSRTDLNEKLFF. The DNA read from the CDR3 is TGCGCCAGCAGCTCGAGGACTGATTTAAATGAAAAA.

Comments on this clone: The CDR3 is cut off 3 residues early in the read; its end comes from the germline J gene. The chain couples TRBV19 to TRBJ2-1; 8 positions agree with TRBD1. The V and J ends lost 2 bases and 3 bases, in that order; junction bases with no gene match: 6. The length of the CDR3 is 16 residues. In germline, CDR1 is LNHDA, CDR2 SQIVND (reference sequence). The CDR3 spells CASSISNRGYYNEQFF. CDR3 DNA (partial): TGTGCCAGTAGTATATCCAACAGGGGGTACTACAATGAG.

The table lists this clone with many counts. This CDR3 is CASSEGWGGDSPLHF. The sequenced part of the CDR3 DNA is TGTGCCAGCAGTGAAGGATGGGGGGGGGATTCACCC. The chain couples TRBV5-8 to TRBJ1-6, with a possible D match to TRBD1 (5 bases). The read finishes 3 residues shy of the CDR3 end, and the germline J gene is used to complete it. Trimming left V 5 bases short and J 8 bases short, with 17 bases between. CDR1 is SGHTS, CDR2 YDEGEE, per germline. The length of the CDR3 is 15 residues.

This clone has a count of ten or more. The CDR3 goes on 3 residues after the read ends, and that part is filled in from the germline J gene. The V and J genes are TRBV20-1 and TRBJ2-7; TRBD2 is a possible D gene (6 bases). With 6 bases removed from V and 3 bases from J, the gap between germline ends came to 15 bases. The germline V gene has CDR1 DFQATT and CDR2 SNEGSKA (reference sequence). The CDR3 is made up of 13 amino acids. CDR3 amino acids: CSALWGELYEQYF. The CDR3 DNA, read in part, is TGCAGTGCCCTATGGGGGGAACTCTACGAG.

Ten or more counts support this clone. Partial CDR3 DNA: TGTGCCAGCAGTATGACTAGCGGGAGTTCTGGAGATACG. Translation: CASSMTSGSSGDT. The entire CDR3 reads CASSMTSGSSGDTQYF. The chain recombines TRBV6-4 with TRBJ2-3, with 12 bases matching TRBD2. The CDR3 is cut off 3 residues early in the read; its end comes from the germline J gene. Germline-derived CDR1 and CDR2 are MRHNA and SNTAGT. V lost 5 bases and J lost 5; bases outside the gene matches: 8. The CDR3 is 16 residues long.

In its sample, this clone was seen a few times. The read gets to within 3 residues of the CDR3 end, and the germline J gene fills in the rest. This chain connects TRBV7-6 to TRBJ2-5, with 11 bases that match TRBD2. The CDR3 runs 15 residues. V shed 4 bases, J shed 4 bases, and the junction held 5 bases outside the gene matches. Looked up from germline, CDR1 is SGHVS and CDR2 is FNYEAQ. CDR3 region: CASSYSGRAGETQYF. CDR3 bases read: TGTGCCAGCAGCTATAGCGGGAGGGCGGGAGAGACC. Full variable domain (missing parts from reference TRBV7-6 and TRBJ2-5): GAGVSQSPRYKVTKRGQDVALRCDPISGHVSLYWYRQALGQGPEFLTYFNYEAQQDKSGLPNDRFSAERPEGSISTLTIQRTEQRDSAMYRCASSYSGRAGETQYFGPGTRLLVL.

This clone came up many times. The read falls 3 residues short of the CDR3 end, and the missing part is taken from the germline J gene. The chain employs TRBV19 and TRBJ2-2; D unclear. V gave up 3 bases and J gave up 8 bases, with 7 bases separating them. The CDR3 runs 12 residues. CDR1 is LNHDA and CDR2 is SQIVND in the germline V gene (reference sequence). Incomplete CDR3 DNA: TGTGCCAGTAGTATTAACTTAGGGGAG. It yields the protein CASSINLGE. The whole CDR3 sequence is CASSINLGELFF.

There are a few counts of this clone. Partial CDR3 DNA: TGTGCCAGCAGCTTAGCTCCCAGCGCCAATGAG. Translated, it gives CASSLAPSANE. The whole CDR3 is CASSLAPSANEQFF. The rearrangement joins TRBV7-2 to TRBJ2-1, with D unresolved. Read sequence stops 3 residues before the CDR3 end, and the germline J gene provides the missing end. V lost 0 bases to trimming and J lost 6 bases, with 9 bases between them. From germline, CDR1 is SGHTA and CDR2 FQGNSA. This CDR3 has 14 residues.

This clone was counted ten times or more. The read finishes 3 residues shy of the CDR3 end, and the germline J gene is used to complete it. The rearrangement uses TRBV7-3 and TRBJ2-3, with D uncertain. This CDR3 comprises 13 residues. CDR1 is SGHTA and CDR2 is FQGTGA in the germline V gene. The V and J ends lost 2 bases and 2 bases respectively, with 5 bases between them. The CDR3 spells CASSLAYTDTQYF. The covered CDR3 bases are TGTGCCAGCAGCTTAGCCTACACAGATACG.